This T cell receptor beta chain was retrieved from a study of T cell responses to AZD1222 COVID-19 vaccine. Study outcomes and limitations: Donors were largely white British and mainly female; clonal diversity was possibly underestimated.

Remarks on this clone: Its antigen is currently unknown.

From germline, CDR1 is SNHLY and CDR2 FYNNEI. This CDR3 comprises 13 residues. With 3 bases removed from V and 5 bases from J, the gap between germline ends came to 10 bases. Clones were sequenced by immunoSEQ multiplex PCR, and TCRdb holds only the in-frame ones, with some missing. The repertoire holds some 160,000 clones, 90% to 95% seen once, with approximately 0.88% in the top ten. The clonotype comes from an adult in good health. The chain has TRBV2 and TRBJ1-2; D is perhaps TRBD1 (6 bases). Source: peripheral blood, taken on day 0 of AZD1222 vaccination. The CDR3, as DNA: TGTGCCAGCAGTGATAGGACAGAATATGGCTACACCTTC. This sequence encodes CASSDRTEYGYTF.